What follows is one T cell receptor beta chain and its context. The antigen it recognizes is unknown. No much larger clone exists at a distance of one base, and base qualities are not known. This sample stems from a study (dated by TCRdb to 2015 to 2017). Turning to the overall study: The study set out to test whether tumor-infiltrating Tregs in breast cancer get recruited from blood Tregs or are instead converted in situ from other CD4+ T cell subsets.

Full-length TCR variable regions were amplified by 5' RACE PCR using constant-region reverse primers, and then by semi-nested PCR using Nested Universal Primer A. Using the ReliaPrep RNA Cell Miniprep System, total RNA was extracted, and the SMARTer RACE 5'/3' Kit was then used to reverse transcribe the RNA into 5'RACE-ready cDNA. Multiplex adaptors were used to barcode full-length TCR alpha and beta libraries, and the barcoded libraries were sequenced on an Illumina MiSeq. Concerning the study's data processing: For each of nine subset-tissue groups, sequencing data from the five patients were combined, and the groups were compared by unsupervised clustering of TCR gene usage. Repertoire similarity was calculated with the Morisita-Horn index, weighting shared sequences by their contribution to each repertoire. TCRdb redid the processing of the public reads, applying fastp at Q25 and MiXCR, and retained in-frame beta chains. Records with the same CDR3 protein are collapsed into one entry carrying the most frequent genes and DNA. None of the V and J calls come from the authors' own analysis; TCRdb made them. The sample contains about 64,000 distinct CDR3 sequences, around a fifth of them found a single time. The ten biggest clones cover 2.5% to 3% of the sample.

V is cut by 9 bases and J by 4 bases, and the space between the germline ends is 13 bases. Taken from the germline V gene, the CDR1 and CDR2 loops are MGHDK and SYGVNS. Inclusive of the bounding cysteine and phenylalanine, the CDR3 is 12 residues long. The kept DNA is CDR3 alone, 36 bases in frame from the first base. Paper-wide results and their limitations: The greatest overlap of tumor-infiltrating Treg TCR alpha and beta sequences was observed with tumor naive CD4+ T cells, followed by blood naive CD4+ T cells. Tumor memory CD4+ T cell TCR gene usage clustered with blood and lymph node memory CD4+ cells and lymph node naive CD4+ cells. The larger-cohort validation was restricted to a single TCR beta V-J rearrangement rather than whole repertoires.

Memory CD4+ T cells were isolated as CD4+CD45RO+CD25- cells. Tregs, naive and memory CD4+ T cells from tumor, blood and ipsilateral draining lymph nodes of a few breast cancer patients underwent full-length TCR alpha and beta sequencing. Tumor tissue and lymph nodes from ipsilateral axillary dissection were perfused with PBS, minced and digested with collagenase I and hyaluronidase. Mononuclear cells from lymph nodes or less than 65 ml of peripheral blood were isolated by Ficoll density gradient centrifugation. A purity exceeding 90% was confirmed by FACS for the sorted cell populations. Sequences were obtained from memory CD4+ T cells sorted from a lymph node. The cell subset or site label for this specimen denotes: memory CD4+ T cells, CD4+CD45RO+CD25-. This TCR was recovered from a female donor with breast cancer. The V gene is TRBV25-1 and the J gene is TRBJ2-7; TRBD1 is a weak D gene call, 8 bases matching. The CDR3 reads CASLQGGYEQYF. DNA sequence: TGTGCCAGTTTACAGGGGGGGTACGAGCAGTACTTC.